A selection of T cell receptor beta chains follows, all from one sample in a study of cytomegalovirus exposure and HLA in healthy donors. Some clones are missing from TCRdb's copy, which holds only in-frame ones; the method was immunoSEQ multiplex PCR. The sample lists roughly 100,000 clones, about 13% seen once, with around 15% in the top ten. Sequencing used PBMCs. Every receptor here comes from a man aged 35-49 years in good health and CMV-seropositive. Each CDR3 is given without its conserved first and last residue. Each record gives: CDR3 length, clone size, V gene, CDR3 protein. The size field is filled for only some rows; it gives once, few, many or a size class.

length: 13
size: few
V: TRBV2
CDR3: ASNNYRSMGNEQF

length: 13
size: few
V: TRBV13
CDR3: ASSPLGQWNTEAF

length: 12
size: few
V: TRBV5-1
CDR3: ASSLGTSAYEQH

length: 13
size: NA
V: TRBV6-5
CDR3: ASSVSSGGTDTQY

length: 11
size: few
V: TRBV29-1
CDR3: SVEDGYTGELF

length: 9
size: few
V: TRBV6-1
CDR3: ASSARQPQH

length: 14
size: few
V: TRBV5-4
CDR3: ASSPRLAGVTGELF

length: 10
size: few
V: TRBV4-2
CDR3: ASSQYTYEQY

length: 15
size: NA
V: TRBV7-9
CDR3: ASSGFRDRGQDYGYT

length: 15
size: NA
V: TRBV9
CDR3: ASSVSPAGASTDTQY

length: 14
size: NA
V: TRBV7-9
CDR3: ASSLGAGGPGGELF

length: 13
size: few
V: TRBV5-1
CDR3: ASSLEGQGFEKLF

length: 13
size: NA
V: TRBV5-1
CDR3: ASTTSGRASGELF

length: 11
size: NA
V: TRBV9
CDR3: ASSVWDSYEQY

length: 13
size: NA
V: TRBV5-1
CDR3: ASSLSRYPRDEQY

length: 16
size: NA
V: TRBV5-6
CDR3: ASSLLEAGVNFRNEQF

length: 14
size: few
V: TRBV5-1
CDR3: ASSLGSGSGGDTQY

length: 11
size: NA
V: TRBV15
CDR3: ATSRHRVYEQY

length: 11
size: few
V: TRBV7-6
CDR3: ASSLEVGQPQH

length: 12
size: NA
V: TRBV7-2
CDR3: ASSQSSGQETQY

length: 11
size: few
V: TRBV27
CDR3: ASSFLVGQQQF

length: 15
size: NA
V: TRBV5-1
CDR3: ASSLAATSGRGETQY

length: 12
size: few
V: TRBV16
CDR3: ASSQEAYTGELF

length: 12
size: NA
V: TRBV9
CDR3: ASSVGFSAYEQY

length: 11
size: NA
V: TRBV5-6
CDR3: ASSLERHLEQF

length: 10
size: few
V: TRBV7-9
CDR3: ASRISGSEQF

length: 13
size: few
V: TRBV5-1
CDR3: ASSLAGTGRSGAF

length: 14
size: NA
V: TRBV4-1
CDR3: ASSQSLGQGTYEQY

length: 17
size: few
V: TRBV2
CDR3: ASSETGLRAGRGNQPQH

length: 14
size: NA
V: TRBV28
CDR3: ASSFGIRTDYTEAF

length: 15
size: few
V: TRBV5-1
CDR3: ASSGPGLAGSTDTQY

length: 9
size: NA
V: TRBV28
CDR3: ASKGSYEQY

length: 11
size: once
V: TRBV7-3
CDR3: ASSLEPVDTQY

length: 13
size: few
V: TRBV30
CDR3: AWSVRQNSNQPQH

length: 15
size: NA
V: TRBV7-9
CDR3: ASSVSHGQGGAETQY

length: 12
size: few
V: TRBV19
CDR3: ASRDWGVNQPQH

length: 13
size: few
V: TRBV29-1
CDR3: SVWTGGYSGNTIY

length: 14
size: few
V: TRBV5-1
CDR3: ASSLRLAGAADTQY

length: 10
size: few
V: TRBV27
CDR3: ASRILNTEAF

length: 13
size: few
V: TRBV5-1
CDR3: ASSPNVYSSYEQY

length: 13
size: NA
V: TRBV19
CDR3: ASTLAGGLYNEQF

length: 15
size: NA
V: TRBV19
CDR3: ASSIVQVSSGANVLT

length: 12
size: NA
V: TRBV15
CDR3: ATSSVRFDQPQH

length: 14
size: few
V: TRBV5-5
CDR3: ASSLLPGLNQETQY

length: 13
size: NA
V: TRBV19
CDR3: ASSIFGGRTYEQY

length: 12
size: NA
V: TRBV5-3
CDR3: ARSMDRLIYGYT

length: 11
size: few
V: TRBV2
CDR3: ASSGLERQPQH

length: 14
size: NA
V: TRBV5-1
CDR3: ASSIAGASSTDTQY

length: 15
size: NA
V: TRBV15
CDR3: ATSRGVGAGGGDTQY

length: 9
size: few
V: TRBV20-1
CDR3: SAAGRGEQF

length: 13
size: NA
V: TRBV7-2
CDR3: ASSLDYSGANVLT

length: 15
size: once
V: TRBV13
CDR3: ASSLSGAGRAKNIQY

length: 13
size: NA
V: TRBV27
CDR3: ASSPGTGRNQPQH

length: 12
size: NA
V: TRBV7-6
CDR3: ASSPGTANSPLH

length: 13
size: few
V: TRBV15
CDR3: ATSRGGGSSDEQY

length: 12
size: few
V: TRBV6-5
CDR3: ASRPGQLDTEAF

length: 10
size: few
V: TRBV2
CDR3: ASVIMNTEAF

length: 14
size: NA
V: TRBV4-1
CDR3: ASSRETSGTYNEQF

length: 12
size: few
V: TRBV4-3
CDR3: ASSQRTGDYEQY

length: 12
size: NA
V: TRBV6-5
CDR3: ASSYRSPAYEQY